This T cell receptor beta chain emerged from a study of graft-versus-host responses after intestinal transplantation. With regard to this clone: Its specificity is not known.

The CDR3 sequence is 13 residues long. With 0 bases removed from V and 1 base from J, the gap between germline ends came to 4 bases. Germline lookup yields CDR1 SGHRS and CDR2 YFSETQ. This table comes from immunoSEQ multiplex PCR, and its TCRdb copy is limited to in-frame clones, with some not included. The sample contains about 96,000 clones, roughly 92% of which appear only once. The chain has TRBV5-1 and TRBJ1-2; D gene unclear. This sample comprised unstimulated CD4+ T cells sorted from spleen or lymph node cells, obtained before intestinal transplant. The sequence came from a human donor who received an intestinal transplant. This chain's CDR3 is CASSLDSNYGYTF. CDR3 DNA sequence: TGCGCCAGCAGCTTGGACAGTAACTATGGCTACACCTTC.